The 19 T cell receptor beta chains below all came from one sample that was sequenced in a study of blood T cells in healthy people across ages. Then a second PCR, running about 6 to 12 cycles, was carried out with a sample-barcoded 5' primer and a J-beta primer mix. One entry per CDR3 protein results from TCRdb running MiXCR on the 5' RACE reads. The sample records around 1,800,000 distinct CDR3 sequences, approximately 39% being singletons. Material for sequencing was blood. Receptors were obtained from a human donor in good health.

The chain uses TRBV6-2 or TRBV6-3 and TRBJ1-2; D remains ambiguous. CDR3 length: 12 amino acids. CDR1 MNHEY and CDR2 SVGEGT come from the germline V gene. V lost 5 bases and J 8 bases, leaving 12 bases between the germline ends. This chain's CDR3 is CASSHPPWGYTF. CDR3 sequence (DNA): TGTGCCAGCAGTCATCCTCCATGGGGCTACACCTTC.

The chain carries TRBV7-2 and TRBJ1-6, with D possibly being TRBD1 (6 bases). V gave up 7 bases and J gave up 7 bases, with 14 bases separating them. This CDR3 region has 14 residues. The germline V gene has CDR1 SGHTA and CDR2 FQGNSA. Written as DNA, the CDR3 is TGTGCCAGCACCTCCTCGGGGGGCAATTCACCCCTCCACTTT. Its translation is CASTSSGGNSPLHF.

The chain joins TRBV18 to TRBJ2-5, with D perhaps TRBD2 (6 bases). The DNA end lines up better with TRBJ2-7; the J call may be wrong. The CDR3 totals 16 residues. From germline, CDR1 is KGHSH and CDR2 LQKENI. The CDR3 spells CASSPEIGGSGNEQYF. CDR3 bases: TGTGCCAGCTCACCCGAGATCGGGGGATCGGGGAACGAGCAGTACTTC.

This clonotype showed up just a few times. The chain has TRBV12-3 or TRBV12-4 and TRBJ2-5, with 12 bases that match TRBD2. CDR3 length: 17 amino acids. Trimming removed 6 bases from V and 5 bases from J; junction bases left unmatched: 13. CDR3 DNA: TGTGCCAGCAGCACAACTAGCGGGGGGCATTTTACCGAGACCCAGTACTTC. Residues: CASSTTSGGHFTETQYF.

In the case of this clonotype: One junction end disagrees with the germline gene, perhaps due to a read error. V gene TRBV3-1 combines with J gene TRBJ2-3; the D gene is possibly TRBD1 (6 bases). The CDR3 has 14 amino acids. Per the germline V gene, CDR1 is LGHDT and CDR2 is YNNKEL (reference sequence). DNA of the CDR3: TGTGCCGGCAGCCCATGGACAGCCACAGATACGCAGTATTTT. Translated: CAGSPWTATDTQYF.

This clonotype came up a few times. V is TRBV7-2 and J is TRBJ2-7; 10 nucleotides match TRBD2. V shed 2 bases, J shed 3 bases, and the junction held 4 bases outside the gene matches. In germline, CDR1 is SGHTA, CDR2 FQGNSA. CDR3 length: 15 amino acids. CDR3 nucleotide sequence: TGTGCCAGCAGCTTATACCTAGCGGGGGACTACGAGCAGTACTTC. Translated: CASSLYLAGDYEQYF.

This clonotype was seen only a few times. The V and J genes are TRBV5-5 and TRBJ2-7, with D tentatively TRBD2 (5 bases). Per the germline V gene, CDR1 is SGHKS and CDR2 is YYEKEE (reference sequence). The V end was cut by 2 bases, the J end by 0 bases, with 9 bases between. The CDR3 extends over 14 amino acids. CDR3 loop: CASSFRDHSYEQYF. For the CDR3, the DNA is TGTGCCAGCAGCTTCCGGGATCACTCCTACGAGCAGTACTTC.

The V call is TRBV12-3 or TRBV12-4, the J call TRBJ1-1; D uncertain. V was trimmed by 3 bases and J by 10 bases, leaving 12 bases between them. The CDR3 is 12 amino acids. The CDR3 bases are TGTGCCAGCAGTTTCGTTGATATTCGAGCTTTCTTT. Translating it yields CASSFVDIRAFF.

The chain has TRBV5-1 and TRBJ1-2, with TRBD1 identical over 8 bases. CDR3 length equals 15 residues. Per germline, CDR1 SGHRS and CDR2 YFSETQ. Unmatched junction bases numbered 10, after V lost 4 bases and J lost 5 bases. In DNA, the CDR3 is TGCGCCAGCAGCAATACCGGGACAGGACAATATGGCTACACCTTC. Its protein is CASSNTGTGQYGYTF.

The rearrangement uses TRBV9 and TRBJ2-3, with 8 bases lining up with TRBD2. The germline gives CDR1 SGDLS, CDR2 YYNGEE. The J segment lost 6 bases and the V segment lost 3 bases, leaving 9 bases of the junction unmatched. The CDR3 is 15 amino acids. CDR3 sequence (DNA): TGTGCCAGCAGCGAAAGCGGGGGTCCGGGGGATACGCAGTATTTT. Protein: CASSESGGPGDTQYF. The entire variable domain, with the rest obtained from reference TRBV9 and TRBJ2-3, is as follows: DSGVTQTPKHLITATGQRVTLRCSPRSGDLSVYWYQQSLDQGLQFLIQYYNGEERAKGNILERFSAQQFPDLHSELNLSSLELGDSALYFCASSESGGPGDTQYFGPGTRLTVL.

The chain combines TRBV6-5 with TRBJ1-1; perhaps TRBD1 as D (6 bases). The germline V gene encodes CDR1 MNHEY and CDR2 SVGAGI. There are 14 residues in the CDR3. V dropped 4 bases and J dropped 8 bases, with 17 bases sitting between them. CDR3 sequence (DNA): TGTGCCAGCAGTTCGCGCAGGGGCGTCGGAGAAGCTTTCTTT. It encodes CASSSRRGVGEAFF.

The table lists this clonotype with a few counts. The chain employs TRBV20-1 and TRBJ2-3; D perhaps matches TRBD2 (5 bases). The CDR3 consists of 14 residues. Germline V CDR1 and CDR2: DFQATT, SNEGSKA (reference sequence). Trimming took 5 bases from V and 6 from J, leaving 18 bases between them. CDR3 DNA sequence: TGCAGTGCTCGGACTCCCAACAACCTCGATACGCAGTATTTT. As protein: CSARTPNNLDTQYF.

This chain uses TRBV6-5 with TRBJ2-7; tentative D call: TRBD1 (7 bases). CDR3 length: 14 amino acids. CDR1 MNHEY and CDR2 SVGAGI come from the germline V gene. With 10 bases removed from V and 7 bases from J, the gap between germline ends came to 23 bases. The CDR3 coding sequence is TGTGCCACGGGAACGGGACAGAGAGGGAGGGAGCAGTACTTC. Translation: CATGTGQRGREQYF.

The chain is built from TRBV7-2 and TRBJ1-1; D might be TRBD1 (5 bases). The CDR3 runs to 15 residues. V gave up 1 base and J gave up 4 bases, with 13 bases separating them. Germline V CDR1 and CDR2: SGHTA, FQGNSA. The CDR3 DNA sequence: TGTGCCAGCAGCTTAGTCGGGGGAGGGGTCACTGAAGCTTTCTTT. Its translation is CASSLVGGGVTEAFF.

The rearrangement uses TRBV27 and TRBJ2-7, with D possibly matching TRBD1 (8 bases). Trimming removed 6 bases from V and 5 bases from J, with 23 bases in between. Germline V lookup: CDR1 MNHEY, CDR2 SMNVEV (reference sequence). This CDR3 has 16 amino acids. The CDR3 is CASSPLKRTGTNEQYF. For the CDR3, the DNA is TGTGCCAGCAGCCCACTGAAAAGGACAGGGACTAACGAGCAGTACTTC.

The V and J genes are TRBV12-3 or TRBV12-4 and TRBJ2-7; 7 bases map to TRBD1. V lost 6 bases, J lost 3 bases, and 8 bases stayed unmatched. The CDR3 runs 14 residues. The CDR3 is CASSKDRTCYEQYF. The CDR3 DNA reads as TGTGCCAGCAGCAAGGACAGGACGTGCTACGAGCAGTACTTC.

V gene TRBV20-1 combines with J gene TRBJ2-4; D is undetermined. There are 14 residues in the CDR3. V gave up 8 bases and J gave up 13 bases, with 27 bases separating them. The V gene's germline CDR1 is DFQATT and CDR2 SNEGSKA (reference sequence). The CDR3 nucleotides read TGCAGTAGCCCCTCCCCCCTCAGATACAATGAGCAGTACTTC. Its protein is CSSPSPLRYNEQYF.

In this sample, this clonotype turned up a few times. The rearrangement uses TRBV7-9 and TRBJ2-3, with 8 bases identical to TRBD2. The CDR3 consists of 16 residues. CDR1 and CDR2 (germline): SEHNR, FQNEAQ (reference sequence). J was trimmed by 8 bases and V by 5 bases; bases with no gene match: 15. The CDR3 region has the DNA TGTGCCAGCAGCCCCCCGGCTACCGGGGGGGCCGGTACGCAGTATTTT. Translated: CASSPPATGGAGTQYF.

The chain uses TRBV9 and TRBJ2-7, with 7 bases identical to TRBD1. With 3 bases clipped from V and 4 bases from J, the junction kept 7 bases outside the gene matches. The germline CDR1 and CDR2 sequences are SGDLS and YYNGEE. This CDR3 comprises 14 residues. The CDR3 coding sequence is TGTGCCAGCAGCGGAGCTGGGACAGCTTACGAGCAGTACTTC. Protein: CASSGAGTAYEQYF.